These T cell receptor beta chains were read from a single sample in a study of cytomegalovirus exposure and HLA in healthy donors. Sequencing was performed with immunoSEQ multiplex PCR; in TCRdb, only in-frame clones are kept and a portion is missing. The data hold some 200,000 clones, with roughly 80% observed a single time. Input material: PBMCs. The receptors shown here come from a man aged 35-49 years in good health and CMV-seropositive. The CDR3 runs from the conserved cysteine through the conserved F or W. A D gene is named only where the DNA matches it firmly. Rows give clone size only sometimes, using once, few, many, or a class for an expanded clone.

V	D	size	J	DNA	CDR3
TRBV4-1	.	once	TRBJ1-1	TGCGCCAGCAGCCATGGGCCGTTGAACACTGAAGCTTTCTTT	CASSHGPLNTEAFF
TRBV4-2	TRBD2	once	TRBJ2-3	TGTGCCAGCAGCCAAGATGGCGGGGGGCGTCATCGATCTAGCACAGATACGCAGTATTTT	CASSQDGGGRHRSSTDTQYF
TRBV25-1	.	once	TRBJ2-3	TGTGCCAGCAGTGAATTGGCGGGGGCGGGAGATACGCAGTATTTT	CASSELAGAGDTQYF
TRBV27	TRBD2	.	TRBJ2-1	TGTGCCAGCAGTTCGGGAGGTTTGAATGAGCAGTTCTTC	CASSSGGLNEQFF
TRBV29-1	.	.	TRBJ2-1	TGCAGCGGCAGGGGTTTGTACTACAATGAGCAGTTCTTC	CSGRGLYYNEQFF
TRBV4-1	TRBD1	.	TRBJ1-1	TGCGCCAGCAGCCTTAGGGACAGGGGGATGAACACTGAAGCTTTCTTT	CASSLRDRGMNTEAFF
TRBV5-4	TRBD2	.	TRBJ2-1	TGTGCCAGCAGCTTGGCTACGGGGGGGACCTACAATGAGCAGTTCTTC	CASSLATGGTYNEQFF
TRBV6-5	.	.	TRBJ2-1	TGTGCCAGCAGTTCCTGGACAGCTGAGCAGTTCTTC	CASSSWTAEQFF
TRBV5-6	TRBD1	.	TRBJ2-7	TGTGCCAGCAGCTTCGGACAGGTCTACGAGCAGTACTTC	CASSFGQVYEQYF
TRBV5-6	TRBD1	.	TRBJ1-2	TGTGCCAGCAGCTTTTTAGGGGGCAGGAACTATGGCTACACCTTC	CASSFLGGRNYGYTF
TRBV5-6	.	.	TRBJ1-5	TGTGCCAGCAGCTCGGCGGGAAGGGCCAATCAGCCCCAGCATTTT	CASSSAGRANQPQHF
TRBV4-3	.	.	TRBJ1-2	TGCGCCAGCAGGCCTACGGCAGGGGCGTATGGCTACACCTTC	CASRPTAGAYGYTF
TRBV18	TRBD1	.	TRBJ1-4	TGTGCCAGCTCCCTGGGCAGGGGGCCTGAAAAACTGTTTTTT	CASSLGRGPEKLFF
TRBV29-1	TRBD2	once	TRBJ2-1	TGCAGCGTTGTTAGGACTAGCGGTAACAATGAGCAGTTCTTC	CSVVRTSGNNEQFF
TRBV15	.	.	TRBJ1-3	TGTGCCACCAGCAGAGCCGTCGGGGGGTCACGTGGAAACACCATATATTTT	CATSRAVGGSRGNTIYF
TRBV27	.	few	TRBJ2-7	TGTGCCAGCACTGGGCCCTCCTACGAGCAGTACTTC	CASTGPSYEQYF
TRBV7-2	TRBD2	.	TRBJ2-7	TGTGCCAGCAGCTCAACTAGCGGGGGGAGCTACGAGCAGTACTTC	CASSSTSGGSYEQYF
TRBV29-1	TRBD1	.	TRBJ2-1	TGCAGCGTTGAAGCCCCGGGACAGGGGGCGACCGTCAATGAGCAGTTCTTC	CSVEAPGQGATVNEQFF
TRBV29-1	.	.	TRBJ1-5	TGCAGCGTTTCAGACAGGAGCAATCAGCCCCAGCATTTT	CSVSDRSNQPQHF
TRBV9	TRBD1	.	TRBJ2-3	TGTGCCAGCAGCGTACTGGGACAGGGGACAGATACGCAGTATTTT	CASSVLGQGTDTQYF
TRBV7-3	.	.	TRBJ2-2	TGTGCCAGCAGCTTTACCGGTACCGGGGAGCTGTTTTTT	CASSFTGTGELFF
TRBV4-3	TRBD1	.	TRBJ1-2	TGCGCCAGCAGCCCCATCCGGGACAGTATATATGGCTACACCTTC	CASSPIRDSIYGYTF
TRBV7-3	.	.	TRBJ1-4	TGTGCCAGCAGCTTAAACAGGCTTAATGAAAAACTGTTTTTT	CASSLNRLNEKLFF
TRBV6-6	.	.	TRBJ1-1	TGTGCCGTGGGCCGGCCTTTGACTGAAGCTTTCTTT	CAVGRPLTEAFF
TRBV5-8	TRBD1	.	TRBJ1-4	TGTGCCAGCAGCCCCTCGACAGGGAAAGGGGAAAAACTGTTTTTT	CASSPSTGKGEKLFF
TRBV5-6	.	few	TRBJ2-7	TGTGCCAGCAGCAACCTACAGGGATACGAGCAGTACTTC	CASSNLQGYEQYF
TRBV2	TRBD1	few	TRBJ1-5	TGTGCCAGCAGTGAAATGACAGGGGGTTATCAGCCCCAGCATTTT	CASSEMTGGYQPQHF
TRBV7-2	.	few	TRBJ1-2	TGTGCCAGCAGCTTCCCGGGAGCGCGTGGCTACACCTTC	CASSFPGARGYTF
TRBV7-2	TRBD1	.	TRBJ1-3	TGTGCCAGCGGATCCAACAGGGGCTTCACCATATATTTT	CASGSNRGFTIYF
TRBV10-3	.	.	TRBJ1-1	TGTGCCATCAGTGAGTCGCAGACAATCATGAACACTGAAGCTTTCTTT	CAISESQTIMNTEAFF
TRBV28	TRBD1	few	TRBJ2-3	TGTGCCAGCAGTTTGGCGTGGACAGGGCTGCTCACAGATACGCAGTATTTT	CASSLAWTGLLTDTQYF
TRBV29-1	TRBD2	.	TRBJ2-7	TGCAGCGTTAGAGATAGCGGGGAGTCCTACGAGCAGTACTTC	CSVRDSGESYEQYF
TRBV7-3	.	.	TRBJ2-7	TGTGCCAGCAGCCGCGGGGTGGGCTACGAGCAGTACTTC	CASSRGVGYEQYF
TRBV9	TRBD2	.	TRBJ2-1	TGTGCCAGCAGCCCAGGTGTATTGGGGGGGAGGGATGAGCAGTTCTTC	CASSPGVLGGRDEQFF
TRBV6-6	.	.	TRBJ2-1	TGTGCCAGCAGTTACTCGGCGCAGGGCGATAATGAGCAGTTCTTC	CASSYSAQGDNEQFF
TRBV9	.	.	TRBJ2-3	TGTGCCAGCAGCGTTCAGGGGTACACAGATACGCAGTATTTT	CASSVQGYTDTQYF
TRBV5-1	.	.	TRBJ2-2	TGCGCCAGCAGCTCCAGGGCCCACACCGGGGAGCTGTTTTTT	CASSSRAHTGELFF
TRBV5-1	TRBD2	.	TRBJ2-5	TGCGCCAGCAGCTCCGGACTAGCCGGGGAGACCCAGTACTTC	CASSSGLAGETQYF
TRBV7-6	TRBD1	.	TRBJ2-7	TGTGCCAGCAGCTTAACAGGGGCCTACGAGCAGTACTTC	CASSLTGAYEQYF
TRBV6-4	TRBD1	.	TRBJ2-4	TGTGCCAGCACTGGGGGCAGGGGGAAAAACATTCAGTACTTC	CASTGGRGKNIQYF
TRBV4-3	TRBD1	.	TRBJ1-5	TGCGCCAGCAGCCAAACCCAGGGGGCCGGACCCCCACAGCCCCAGCATTTT	CASSQTQGAGPPQPQHF
TRBV7-8	.	.	TRBJ1-2	TGTGCCAGCAGCTTAGCGCCGTGGGGGGGCGCAGGCTATGGCTACACCTTC	CASSLAPWGGAGYGYTF
TRBV21-1	.	.	TRBJ1-6	TGTGCCAGCAGCGCCGTCGGGTGTAGCCATTCACCCCTCCACTTT	CASSAVGCSHSPLHF
TRBV5-1	.	.	TRBJ1-2	TGCGCCAGCAGCTCCCCGACAAATAACTATGGCTACACCTTC	CASSSPTNNYGYTF
TRBV27	TRBD2	.	TRBJ2-7	TGTGCCAGCAGTCCGAAACGACTAGCGGTCTCCTACGAGCAGTACTTC	CASSPKRLAVSYEQYF
TRBV28	TRBD1	.	TRBJ2-7	TGTGCCAGCAGTTTTCTACAGGGGGCGCGATACGAGCAGTACTTC	CASSFLQGARYEQYF
TRBV5-4	TRBD1	.	TRBJ1-3	TGTGCCAGCAGCCCACAGGACAGGGCCAATGGAAACACCATATATTTT	CASSPQDRANGNTIYF
TRBV10-3	TRBD2	once	TRBJ2-5	TGTGCCATCAGTGAGACTAGCGGGTCGGAGACCCAGTACTTC	CAISETSGSETQYF